The clone carrying this TCR beta chain was counted ten times or more. The sample belongs to a study of molecular identifiers for immune sequencing clone quantification. TCRdb used MiXCR to reprocess the PCR reads, holding one entry per CDR3 protein. The sample has under 800,000 distinct CDR3 sequences, about 25% seen once; the top ten hold around 0.78%. Naive CD8 libraries used 20,000 to 1,000,000 sorted cells and 10%, 30% or 50% RNA. The ends were cut back, 2 bases at V and 5 bases at J, with 5 bases in the middle. The CDR3 is 12 amino acids. CDR1 and CDR2 from the germline V gene are SGHAT and FQNNGV.

The receptor comes from a human donor in good health. Some libraries in this study had Jurkat cell RNA spiked in. The sequencing input was naive CD8+ T cells from blood, with Jurkat cell RNA spiked in. Subset of the sample: FACS-sorted CD8+CD4-CCR7+CD45RA+ naive T cells. The chain combines TRBV11-2 with TRBJ2-3; D uncertain. The CDR3 nucleotides read TGTGCCAGCAGCTTATTCCAAGATACGCAGTATTTT. Protein: CASSLFQDTQYF.